This T cell receptor (beta chain) was obtained from a study of T cell responses to AZD1222 COVID-19 vaccine. This clone showed up just once. As yet, its antigen is unknown. TCRdb's copy holds only in-frame clones and misses some; the assay was immunoSEQ multiplex PCR. The sample has around 130,000 clones; 80% to 95% are singletons. Study-level results: Seropositive at baseline were only a handful of AZD1222 recipients. The donors showed a predominance of white British ancestry and of females, with possible underestimation of clonal diversity.

This CDR3 comprises 14 residues. V was trimmed by 0 bases and J by 1 base, leaving 5 bases between them. The germline V gene encodes CDR1 LNHNV and CDR2 YYDKDF (reference sequence). V gene TRBV15 combines with J gene TRBJ2-3; D gene uncertain. Sample: peripheral blood, taken 28 days after the second dose of the MenACWY control vaccine. The TCR comes from an adult who received the MenACWY meningococcal vaccine as a control. The CDR3 loop is CATSRDVGTDTQYF. CDR3 nucleotides: TGTGCCACCAGCAGAGATGTAGGCACAGATACGCAGTATTTT.